Shown below are 27 T cell receptor beta chains from a single sample sequenced in a study of cytomegalovirus exposure and HLA in healthy donors. Here immunoSEQ multiplex PCR was the method, and the copy in TCRdb shows in-frame clones only, minus some. The sample has 50,000 to 65,000 clones, roughly 94% seen once. Sequencing was performed on PBMCs. The receptor set was obtained from a woman between 18 and 29 years old in good health and CMV-seropositive.

The chain uses TRBV29-1 and TRBJ1-4, with 11 bases that match TRBD1. CDR3 length equals 15 residues. The germline V gene encodes CDR1 SQVTM and CDR2 ANQGSEA. With 1 base clipped from V and 10 bases from J, the junction kept 8 bases outside the gene matches. The CDR3 is CSVEARTGGLGKLFF. The CDR3 region has the DNA TGCAGCGTTGAAGCAAGGACAGGGGGCTTGGGAAAACTGTTTTTT.

This chain joins TRBV5-1 and TRBJ2-7; the D gene is possibly TRBD2 (7 bases). Germline values: CDR1 SGHRS, CDR2 YFSETQ. V lost 3 bases and J lost 7, with 17 bases in between. This CDR3 contains 14 residues. The DNA for the CDR3 is TGCGCCAGCAGCTCTACGGGGGGCACTCCAGAGCAGTACTTC. This codes for CASSSTGGTPEQYF.

V and J are TRBV9 and TRBJ2-1; 10 nucleotides match TRBD2. J gave up 6 bases and V 4 bases, and 7 bases lay outside the gene matches. This CDR3 is 15 amino acids long. CDR1 SGDLS and CDR2 YYNGEE come from the germline V gene. CDR3 sequence (DNA): TGTGCCAGCAGCCCGGGACTAGCGAATCCCAATGAGCAGTTCTTC. It yields the protein CASSPGLANPNEQFF.

The chain carries TRBV7-6 and TRBJ2-7; a possible D gene is TRBD1 (6 bases). The V end was cut by 6 bases, the J end by 0 bases, with 12 bases between. This CDR3 is 14 amino acids long. Germline values: CDR1 SGHVS, CDR2 FNYEAQ. CDR3 DNA sequence: TGTGCCAGCAGGGCTGGACAGAGCTCCTACGAGCAGTACTTC. Translating gives CASRAGQSSYEQYF.

This clone was observed a few times. The chain couples TRBV19 to TRBJ2-1; 7 bases map to TRBD1. CDR1 is LNHDA and CDR2 is SQIVND in the germline V gene (reference sequence). CDR3 size: 14 residues. Trimming took 7 bases from V and 4 from J; bases not matched to a gene: 7. CDR3: CASKGAETYNEQFF. The CDR3 DNA sequence: TGTGCCAGTAAGGGGGCAGAGACATACAATGAGCAGTTCTTC.

The chain links TRBV5-6 to TRBJ2-1; D not resolved. The length of the CDR3 is 15 residues. V gave up 4 bases and J gave up 14 bases, with 25 bases separating them. CDR1 and CDR2 from the germline V gene are SGHDT and YYEEEE. CDR3 sequence (DNA): TGTGCCAGCAGCCTTCTGGCCAGAACCCTCCAACCCGAGTTCTTC. It yields the protein CASSLLARTLQPEFF.

The chain employs TRBV27 and TRBJ1-2; possibly TRBD1 for D (5 bases). CDR1 and CDR2 (germline): MNHEY, SMNVEV (reference sequence). Trimming pared 8 bases from V and 5 bases from J, leaving 24 bases between. The CDR3 is 16 amino acids. The CDR3 here is CASRSGTEGLAYGYTF. The CDR3 DNA sequence: TGTGCCAGCCGTTCCGGGACGGAGGGTCTCGCATATGGCTACACCTTC.

The chain has TRBV7-2 and TRBJ2-6, with D possibly TRBD1 on 6 matching bases. CDR1 and CDR2 from the germline V gene are SGHTA and FQGNSA. Trimming took off 7 bases at V and 0 bases at J, with 16 bases between the two ends. This CDR3 is built from 17 residues. The DNA for the CDR3 is TGTGCCAGCACCCCACAGGGTCCCAGCTCTGGGGCCAACGTCCTGACTTTC. The encoded protein is CASTPQGPSSGANVLTF.

The chain is built from TRBV28 and TRBJ1-2, with TRBD1 as a possible D gene (5 bases). The CDR3 covers 14 residues. Germline CDR1 MDHEN, CDR2 SYDVKM. V lost 7 bases, J lost 4 bases, and 16 bases lay in between. The chain's CDR3 is CASKFGGGSYGYTF. The CDR3 DNA reads as TGTGCCAGCAAATTCGGGGGGGGAAGCTATGGCTACACCTTC.

The rearrangement joins TRBV10-3 to TRBJ1-2; D perhaps matches TRBD1 (5 bases). The V gene lost 2 bases and the J gene lost 7 bases, with 8 bases spanning the gap. CDR1 and CDR2 (germline): ENHRY, SYGVKD. CDR3 length: 12 amino acids. Here the CDR3 DNA reads TGTGCCATCAGTGAGGCCAGGGTTGGCTACACCTTC. It specifies CAISEARVGYTF.

The chain recombines TRBV4-2 with TRBJ2-2; D is ambiguous. The V gene's germline CDR1 is LGHNA and CDR2 YNFKEQ. Trimming took off 6 bases at V and 8 bases at J, with 7 bases between the two ends. The length of the CDR3 is 11 residues. CDR3 protein: CASRIEGELFF. The CDR3 DNA reads as TGTGCCAGCAGAATAGAAGGGGAGCTGTTTTTT.

This clone was detected once. The CDR3 DNA reads as TGTGCCAGCAGTCACACAGGGGTGCGGGCCAACGTCCTGACTTTC. Protein sequence: CASSHTGVRANVLTF. V and J are TRBV27 and TRBJ2-6, with TRBD1 matching over 7 bases. Germline V gives CDR1 MNHEY, CDR2 SMNVEV (reference sequence). CDR3 size: 15 residues. V trimming: 5 bases; J trimming: 5 bases; junction bases outside the gene matches: 6.

This clone was seen a single time. V is TRBV27 and J is TRBJ2-7, with 7 nucleotides matching TRBD1. The CDR3 extends over 13 amino acids. V was pared by 6 bases and J by 7 bases, with 9 bases of the junction left unmatched. From germline, CDR1 is MNHEY and CDR2 SMNVEV (reference sequence). The CDR3 is CASRLTGLTEQYF. As DNA, the CDR3 is TGTGCCAGCAGACTGACAGGGCTTACGGAGCAGTACTTC.

The chain is built from TRBV28 and TRBJ1-2; tentative D call: TRBD1 (6 bases). The CDR3 is made up of 13 amino acids. Germline values: CDR1 MDHEN, CDR2 SYDVKM. Between the trimmed V and J ends, which lost 5 bases and 4 bases, there was a span of 11 bases. The CDR3 region has the DNA TGTGCCAGCAGTACGGGGGGCGGCTATGGCTACACCTTC. It yields the protein CASSTGGGYGYTF.

CDR3 DNA: TGTGCCAGCAGAGCGACCGGGACTAGCGTTTACGAGCAGTACTTC. It specifies CASRATGTSVYEQYF. This chain joins TRBV6-5 and TRBJ2-7, with 10 bases identical to TRBD2. Germline V gene data show CDR1 as MNHEY and CDR2 as SVGAGI. J lost 4 bases, V lost 6 bases, and 9 bases had no gene match. CDR3 size: 15 residues.

This chain connects TRBV19 to TRBJ1-1, with D possibly TRBD1 on 6 matching bases. With 2 bases removed from V and 1 base from J, the gap between germline ends came to 8 bases. Germline loops: CDR1 LNHDA, CDR2 SQIVND (reference sequence). The CDR3 has 14 amino acids. CDR3 sequence reads: CASSILDRNTEAFF. For the CDR3, the DNA is TGTGCCAGTAGTATATTGGACAGGAACACTGAAGCTTTCTTT.

The chain couples TRBV6-1 to TRBJ1-2; tentative D call: TRBD1 (6 bases). The germline V gene encodes CDR1 MNHNS and CDR2 SASEGT. CDR3 length equals 14 residues. The V and J ends lost 2 bases and 7 bases respectively, with 14 bases between them. The CDR3 region has the DNA TGTGCCAGCAGTGAATGGCCAGGGGTGGCTGGCTACACCTTC. Residues: CASSEWPGVAGYTF.

The rearrangement joins TRBV28 to TRBJ1-4; tentative D call: TRBD1 (5 bases). CDR1 and CDR2 (germline): MDHEN, SYDVKM. The CDR3 is 17 residues long. The ends were cut back, 2 bases at V and 2 bases at J, with 15 bases in the middle. The CDR3 DNA is TGTGCCAGCAGTTTACCTGGGGCCGGGTGGACTAATGAAAAACTGTTTTTT. Its translation: CASSLPGAGWTNEKLFF. The whole variable domain, filled in from reference TRBV28 and TRBJ1-4, reads DVKVTQSSRYLVKRTGEKVFLECVQDMDHENMFWYRQDPGLGLRLIYFSYDVKMKEKGDIPEGYSVSREKKERFSLILESASTNQTSMYLCASSLPGAGWTNEKLFFGSGTQLSVL.

The rearrangement joins TRBV18 to TRBJ2-1; 10 nucleotides agree with TRBD1. The CDR3 has 17 amino acids. Per germline, CDR1 KGHSH and CDR2 LQKENI. V shed 3 bases, J shed 4 bases, and the junction held 9 bases outside the gene matches. The CDR3 sequence: CASSPWTGGPGYNEQFF. In DNA, the CDR3 is TGTGCCAGCTCACCCTGGACAGGGGGACCTGGTTACAATGAGCAGTTCTTC.

V is TRBV4-2 and J is TRBJ2-1; perhaps TRBD2 as D (6 bases). Germline CDR1 is LGHNA and CDR2 is YNFKEQ. The V end was cut by 0 bases, the J end by 7 bases, with 13 bases between. This CDR3 spans 15 amino acids. CDR3 coding DNA: TGTGCCAGCAGCCAAGACCCGGGCCGGGGGAATGAGCAGTTCTTC. Its protein product is CASSQDPGRGNEQFF.

This clone was detected only a few times. This chain uses TRBV6-6 with TRBJ1-1; D may be TRBD1 (6 bases). V gave up 5 bases and J gave up 7 bases, with 20 bases separating them. CDR1 and CDR2 from the germline V gene are MNHNY and SVGAGI (reference sequence). The CDR3 sequence is 15 residues long. CDR3 DNA: TGTGCCAGCAGTCCAATCCCGACAGGCGTGTTTGAAGCTTTCTTT. It translates to CASSPIPTGVFEAFF.

The chain employs TRBV5-6 and TRBJ2-7; TRBD2 agrees at 8 bases. The CDR3 contains 15 residues. The germline gives CDR1 SGHDT, CDR2 YYEEEE. With 4 bases clipped from V and 4 bases from J, the junction kept 10 bases outside the gene matches. CDR3 region: CASSLYGAGEYEQYF. The CDR3 DNA reads as TGTGCCAGCAGCCTCTACGGAGCGGGAGAGTACGAGCAGTACTTC.

This chain connects TRBV6-1 to TRBJ2-1; the match to TRBD2 covers 10 bases. Germline V lookup: CDR1 MNHNS, CDR2 SASEGT. The CDR3 covers 18 residues. The V and J ends lost 2 bases and 1 base, in that order; junction bases with no gene match: 8. CDR3 in amino acids: CASSEQASGRVSYNEQFF. The CDR3 nucleotides are TGTGCCAGCAGTGAACAGGCTAGCGGGAGAGTATCCTACAATGAGCAGTTCTTC.

V and J are TRBV2 and TRBJ2-4; D may be TRBD2 (6 bases). CDR1 and CDR2 (germline): SNHLY, FYNNEI. The CDR3 runs 14 residues. The germline V and J ends were trimmed by 8 bases and 7 bases, with 18 bases remaining between them. The CDR3 loop reads CASQGGALTNIQYF. In DNA form, the CDR3 reads TGTGCCAGCCAAGGCGGGGCTCTAACGAACATTCAGTACTTC.

V and J are TRBV29-1 and TRBJ2-3; D not resolved. The germline V gene encodes CDR1 SQVTM and CDR2 ANQGSEA. Between the trimmed V and J ends, which lost 0 bases and 2 bases, there was a span of 6 bases. This CDR3 spans 13 amino acids. This CDR3 is CSVEDKFTDTQYF. CDR3 nucleotides: TGCAGCGTTGAAGATAAATTCACAGATACGCAGTATTTT.

The rearrangement uses TRBV5-1 and TRBJ2-3; D gene ambiguous. V dropped 0 bases and J dropped 0 bases, with 8 bases sitting between them. The V gene's germline CDR1 is SGHRS and CDR2 YFSETQ. This CDR3 is 15 amino acids long. The CDR3 DNA reads as TGCGCCAGCAGCTTGGCGGTGGGCAGCACAGATACGCAGTATTTT. Translated: CASSLAVGSTDTQYF.

The genes are TRBV6-5 and TRBJ2-7; TRBD1 aligns across 8 bases. Germline CDR1 is MNHEY and CDR2 is SVGAGI. The CDR3 has 13 residues. Trimming removed 6 bases from V and 9 bases from J; junction bases left unmatched: 10. The CDR3 reads CASRQGQGLGQYF. Written as DNA, the CDR3 is TGTGCCAGCAGACAAGGACAGGGCTTAGGGCAGTACTTC.